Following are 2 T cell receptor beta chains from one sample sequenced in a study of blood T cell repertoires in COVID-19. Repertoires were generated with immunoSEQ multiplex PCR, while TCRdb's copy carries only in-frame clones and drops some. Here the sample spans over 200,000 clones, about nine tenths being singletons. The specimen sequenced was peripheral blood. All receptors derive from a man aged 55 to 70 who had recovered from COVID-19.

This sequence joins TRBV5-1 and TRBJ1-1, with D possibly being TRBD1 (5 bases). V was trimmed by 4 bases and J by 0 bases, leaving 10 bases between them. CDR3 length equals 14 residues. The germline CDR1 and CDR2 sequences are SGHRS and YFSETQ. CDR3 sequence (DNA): TGCGCCAGCAGCAGAGACAGTTTGAACACTGAAGCTTTCTTT. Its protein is CASSRDSLNTEAFF.

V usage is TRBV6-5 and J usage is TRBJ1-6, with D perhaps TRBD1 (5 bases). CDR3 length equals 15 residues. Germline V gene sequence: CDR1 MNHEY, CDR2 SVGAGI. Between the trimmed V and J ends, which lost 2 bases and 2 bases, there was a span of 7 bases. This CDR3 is CASSYGATYNSPLHF. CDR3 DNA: TGTGCCAGCAGTTACGGGGCAACCTATAATTCACCCCTCCACTTT.